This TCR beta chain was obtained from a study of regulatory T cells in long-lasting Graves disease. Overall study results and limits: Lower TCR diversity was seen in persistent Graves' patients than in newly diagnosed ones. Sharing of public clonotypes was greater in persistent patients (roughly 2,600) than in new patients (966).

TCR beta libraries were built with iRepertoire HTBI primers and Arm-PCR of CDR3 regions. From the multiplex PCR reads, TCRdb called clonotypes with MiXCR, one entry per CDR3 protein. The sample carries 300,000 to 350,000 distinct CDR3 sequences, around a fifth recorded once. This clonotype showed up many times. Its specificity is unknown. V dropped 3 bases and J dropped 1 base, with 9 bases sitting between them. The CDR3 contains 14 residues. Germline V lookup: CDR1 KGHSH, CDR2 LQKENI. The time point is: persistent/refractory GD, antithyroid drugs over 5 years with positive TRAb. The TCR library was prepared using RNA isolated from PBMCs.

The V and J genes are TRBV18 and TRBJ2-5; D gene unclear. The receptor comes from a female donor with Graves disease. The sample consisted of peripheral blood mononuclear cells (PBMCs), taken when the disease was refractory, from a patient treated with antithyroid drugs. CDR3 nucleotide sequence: TGTGCCAGCTCACCCCCCCTTTCCCAAGAGACCCAGTACTTC. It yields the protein CASSPPLSQETQYF.